This T cell receptor beta chain was profiled in a study of early T cells in non-severe SARS-CoV-2 infection. Study-level information: Investigators sequenced bulk RNA drawn from unsorted whole blood, and chains remained unpaired.

TCRdb called the 5' RACE reads again in MiXCR, with one record for every CDR3 protein. The data show more than 55,000 distinct CDR3 sequences, 10% to 15% seen once. The CDR3 extends over 15 amino acids. Germline CDR1 SQVTM, CDR2 ANQGSEA. V shed 1 base and J 1 base; nucleotides not matched to a gene: 2. This clonotype was seen a few times. This chain joins TRBV29-1 and TRBJ2-2, with 8 positions matching TRBD1. This receptor was identified in an adult who was a healthcare worker with PCR-confirmed SARS-CoV-2 infection or an uninfected control (not recorded which). The specimen was whole blood. As DNA, the CDR3 is TGCAGCGTTGAAGGAGGGACAGGGAACACCGGGGAGCTGTTTTTT. It translates to CSVEGGTGNTGELFF.